This TCR beta chain was found in a study of metastatic and nonmetastatic thyroid tumors. The CDR3 extends over 15 amino acids. V was clipped by 0 bases and J by 3 bases, with 13 bases between them. Germline CDR1 and CDR2: SGHRS and YFSETQ. From the PCR reads, TCRdb re-called clones with MiXCR. The sample contains 65,000 or so clones, about 4% of which appear only once. Patients had received no treatment of any kind before thyroid surgery. This clone was counted at least ten times. The receptor was derived from a female donor with papillary thyroid cancer or a benign thyroid nodule (not recorded which). Some clones in this sample may be carry-over from other donors' samples. The specimen was blood. This chain joins TRBV5-1 and TRBJ2-7; D may be TRBD2 (5 bases). CDR3 sequence (DNA): TGCGCCAGCAGCTTGGGAGGGCCCCTGGACTACGAGCAGTACTTC. It codes for CASSLGGPLDYEQYF.